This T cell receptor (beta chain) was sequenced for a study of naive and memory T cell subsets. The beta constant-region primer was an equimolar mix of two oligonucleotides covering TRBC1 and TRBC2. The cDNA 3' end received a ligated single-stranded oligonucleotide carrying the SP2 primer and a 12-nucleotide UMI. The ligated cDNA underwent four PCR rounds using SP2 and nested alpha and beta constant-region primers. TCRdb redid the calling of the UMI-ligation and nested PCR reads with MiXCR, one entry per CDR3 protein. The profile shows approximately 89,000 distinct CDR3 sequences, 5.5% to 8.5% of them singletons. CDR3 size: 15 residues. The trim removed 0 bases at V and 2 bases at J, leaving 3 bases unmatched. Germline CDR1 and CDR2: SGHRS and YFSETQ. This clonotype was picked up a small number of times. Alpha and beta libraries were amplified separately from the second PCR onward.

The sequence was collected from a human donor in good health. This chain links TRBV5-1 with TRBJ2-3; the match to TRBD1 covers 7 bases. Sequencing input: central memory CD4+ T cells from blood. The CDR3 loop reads CASSLAGQHTDTQYF. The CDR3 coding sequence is TGCGCCAGCAGCTTGGCGGGACAGCACACAGATACGCAGTATTTT.